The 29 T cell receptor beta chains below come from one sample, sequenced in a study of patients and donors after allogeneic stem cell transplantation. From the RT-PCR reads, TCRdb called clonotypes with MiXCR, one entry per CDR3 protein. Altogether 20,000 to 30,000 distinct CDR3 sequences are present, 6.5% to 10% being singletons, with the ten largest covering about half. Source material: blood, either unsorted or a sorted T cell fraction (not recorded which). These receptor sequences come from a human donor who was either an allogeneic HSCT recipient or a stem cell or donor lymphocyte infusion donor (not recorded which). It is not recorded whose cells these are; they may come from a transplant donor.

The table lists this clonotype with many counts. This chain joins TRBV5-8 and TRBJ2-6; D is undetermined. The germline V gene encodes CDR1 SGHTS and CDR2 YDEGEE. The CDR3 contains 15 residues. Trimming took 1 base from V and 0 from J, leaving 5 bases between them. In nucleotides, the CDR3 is TGTGCCAGCAGCTTGTCCCACTCTGGGGCCAACGTCCTGACTTTC. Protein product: CASSLSHSGANVLTF.

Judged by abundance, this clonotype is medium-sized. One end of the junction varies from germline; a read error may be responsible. CDR3 residues: CASSLGPNTEAFF. CDR3 bases: TGCGCCAGCAGCTTGGGACCCAACACTGAAGCTTTCTTT. The V gene is TRBV12-3 or TRBV12-4, the J gene TRBJ1-1; tentative D call: TRBD1 (5 bases). The CDR3 extends over 13 amino acids.

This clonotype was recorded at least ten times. The CDR3 region is CASSFELYNEQFF. CDR3 bases: TGTGCCAGCAGTTTCGAACTTTACAATGAGCAGTTCTTC. This chain links TRBV12-3 or TRBV12-4 with TRBJ2-1; D gene uncertain. V shed 3 bases and J shed 4 bases, with 7 bases lying between them. This CDR3 is 13 amino acids long.

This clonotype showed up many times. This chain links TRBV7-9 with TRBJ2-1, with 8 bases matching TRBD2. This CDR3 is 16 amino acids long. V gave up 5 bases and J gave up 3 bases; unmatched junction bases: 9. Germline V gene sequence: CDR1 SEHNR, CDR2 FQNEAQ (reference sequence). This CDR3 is CASSADGTRGYNEQFF. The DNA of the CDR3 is TGTGCCAGCAGCGCTGATGGGACTAGAGGCTACAATGAGCAGTTCTTC.

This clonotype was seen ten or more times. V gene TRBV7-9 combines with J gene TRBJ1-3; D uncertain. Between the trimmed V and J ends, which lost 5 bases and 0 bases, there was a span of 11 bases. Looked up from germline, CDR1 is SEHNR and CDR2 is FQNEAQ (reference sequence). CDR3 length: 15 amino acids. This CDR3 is CASSPALLSGNTIYF. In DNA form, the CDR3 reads TGTGCCAGCAGCCCGGCCCTTCTCTCTGGAAACACCATATATTTT.

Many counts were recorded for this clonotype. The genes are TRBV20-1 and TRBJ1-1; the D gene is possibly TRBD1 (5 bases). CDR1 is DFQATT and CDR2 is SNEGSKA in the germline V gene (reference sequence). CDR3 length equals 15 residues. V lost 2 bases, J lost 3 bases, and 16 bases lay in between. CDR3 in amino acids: CSARPPGSRDTEAFF. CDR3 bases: TGCAGTGCTAGACCCCCAGGGAGTCGAGACACTGAAGCTTTCTTT.

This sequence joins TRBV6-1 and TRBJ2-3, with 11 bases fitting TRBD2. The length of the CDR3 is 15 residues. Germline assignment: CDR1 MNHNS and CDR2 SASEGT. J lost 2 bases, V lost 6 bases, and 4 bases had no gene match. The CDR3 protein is CASRRTSGPTDTQYF. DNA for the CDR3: TGTGCCAGCAGAAGGACTAGCGGGCCCACAGATACGCAGTATTTT.

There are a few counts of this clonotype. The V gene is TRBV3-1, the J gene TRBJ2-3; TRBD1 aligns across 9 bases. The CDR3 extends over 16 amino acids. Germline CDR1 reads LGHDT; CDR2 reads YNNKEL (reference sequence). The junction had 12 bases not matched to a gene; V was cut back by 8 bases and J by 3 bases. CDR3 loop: CASENWGQGRTDTQYF. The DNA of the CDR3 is TGTGCCAGCGAAAACTGGGGACAGGGAAGGACAGATACGCAGTATTTT.

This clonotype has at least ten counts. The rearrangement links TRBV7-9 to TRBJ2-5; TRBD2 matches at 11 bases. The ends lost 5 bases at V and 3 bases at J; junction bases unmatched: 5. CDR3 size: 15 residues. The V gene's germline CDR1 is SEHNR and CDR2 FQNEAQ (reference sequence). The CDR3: CASSTSTSGKETQYF. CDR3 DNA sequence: TGTGCCAGCAGCACCTCGACTAGCGGGAAAGAGACCCAGTACTTC.

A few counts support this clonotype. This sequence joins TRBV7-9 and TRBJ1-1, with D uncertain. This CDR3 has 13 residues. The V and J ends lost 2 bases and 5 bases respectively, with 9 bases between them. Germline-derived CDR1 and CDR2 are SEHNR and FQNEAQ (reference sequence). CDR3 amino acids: CASSLFEATEAFF. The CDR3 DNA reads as TGTGCCAGCAGCTTATTCGAAGCGACTGAAGCTTTCTTT.

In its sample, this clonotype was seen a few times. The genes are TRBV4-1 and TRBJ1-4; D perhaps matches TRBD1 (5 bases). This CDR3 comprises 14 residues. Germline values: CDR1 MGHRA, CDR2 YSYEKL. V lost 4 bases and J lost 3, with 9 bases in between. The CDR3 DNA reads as TGCGCCAGCAGCCGTTGGGGGTCTAATGAAAAACTGTTTTTT. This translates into CASSRWGSNEKLFF.

The CDR3 sequence is CASQLASELDEQFF. CDR3 nucleotide sequence: TGTGCCAGCCAGCTAGCCTCCGAGTTGGATGAGCAGTTCTTC. The chain is built from TRBV6-2 or TRBV6-3 and TRBJ2-1, with D possibly matching TRBD2 (5 bases). Trimming left V 8 bases short and J 8 bases short, with 19 bases between. This CDR3 spans 14 amino acids. The germline V gene has CDR1 MNHEY and CDR2 SVGEGT.

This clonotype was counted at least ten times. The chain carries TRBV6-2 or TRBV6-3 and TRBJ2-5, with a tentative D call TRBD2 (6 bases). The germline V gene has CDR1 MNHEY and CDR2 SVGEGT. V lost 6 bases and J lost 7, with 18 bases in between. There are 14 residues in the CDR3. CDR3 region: CASSSTGTRGTQYF. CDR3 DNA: TGTGCCAGCAGCTCTACCGGGACTCGGGGGACCCAGTACTTC.

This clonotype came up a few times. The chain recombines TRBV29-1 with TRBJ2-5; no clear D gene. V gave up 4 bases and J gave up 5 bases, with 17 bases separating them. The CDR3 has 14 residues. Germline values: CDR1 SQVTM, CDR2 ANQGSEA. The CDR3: CSVVSELWAETQYF. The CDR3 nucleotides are TGCAGCGTTGTTTCAGAACTCTGGGCCGAGACCCAGTACTTC. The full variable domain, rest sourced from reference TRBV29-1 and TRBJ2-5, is SAVISQKPSRDICQRGTSLTIQCQVDSQVTMMFWYRQQPGQSLTLIATANQGSEATYESGFVIDKFPISRPNLTFSTLTVSNMSPEDSSIYLCSVVSELWAETQYFGPGTRLLVL.

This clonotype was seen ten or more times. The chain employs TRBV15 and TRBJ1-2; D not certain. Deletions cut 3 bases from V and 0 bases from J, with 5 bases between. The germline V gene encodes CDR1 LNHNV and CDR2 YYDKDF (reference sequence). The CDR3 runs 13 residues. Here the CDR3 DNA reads TGTGCCACCAGCAGGGGGACTAACTATGGCTACACCTTC. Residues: CATSRGTNYGYTF.

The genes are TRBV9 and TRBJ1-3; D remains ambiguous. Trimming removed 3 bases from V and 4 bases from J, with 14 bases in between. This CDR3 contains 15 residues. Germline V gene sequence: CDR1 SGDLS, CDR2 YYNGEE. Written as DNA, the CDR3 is TGTGCCAGCAGCGCCTCCGGGTTCAGGGGAAACACCATATATTTT. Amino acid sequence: CASSASGFRGNTIYF.

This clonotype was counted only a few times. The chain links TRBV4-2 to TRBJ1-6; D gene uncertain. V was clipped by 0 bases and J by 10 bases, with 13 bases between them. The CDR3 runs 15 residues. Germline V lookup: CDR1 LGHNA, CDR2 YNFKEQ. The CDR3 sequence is CASSQDGNSRSPLHF. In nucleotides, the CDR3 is TGTGCCAGCAGCCAAGATGGGAACAGCCGATCACCCCTCCACTTT.

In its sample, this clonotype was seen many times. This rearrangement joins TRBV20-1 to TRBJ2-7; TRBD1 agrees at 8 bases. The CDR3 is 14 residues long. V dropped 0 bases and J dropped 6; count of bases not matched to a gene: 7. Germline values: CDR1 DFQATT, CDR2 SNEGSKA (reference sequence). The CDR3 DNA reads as TGCAGTGCTAGAGATGGCCAGGGGGCAAGCGAGCAGTACTTC. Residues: CSARDGQGASEQYF.

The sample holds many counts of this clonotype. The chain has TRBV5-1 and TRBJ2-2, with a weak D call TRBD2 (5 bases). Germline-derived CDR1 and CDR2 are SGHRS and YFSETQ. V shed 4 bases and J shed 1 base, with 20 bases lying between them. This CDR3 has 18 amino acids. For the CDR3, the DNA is TGCGCCAGCAGCCCCTCGGGGAGCGTGGAATGGAACACCGGGGAGCTGTTTTTT. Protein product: CASSPSGSVEWNTGELFF.

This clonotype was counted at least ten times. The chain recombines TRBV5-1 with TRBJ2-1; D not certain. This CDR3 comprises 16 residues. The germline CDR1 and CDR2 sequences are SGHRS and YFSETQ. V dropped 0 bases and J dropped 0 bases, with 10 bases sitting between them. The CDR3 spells CASSLVWAYSYNEQFF. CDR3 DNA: TGCGCCAGCAGCTTGGTGTGGGCTTACTCCTACAATGAGCAGTTCTTC.

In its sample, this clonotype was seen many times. CDR3 in DNA: TGTGCCAGCAGCCCGGGGACTAGCGGGAGAATTAAGTACTTC. Protein: CASSPGTSGRIKYF. The genes are TRBV7-9 and TRBJ2-7; 14 bases agree with TRBD2. Germline trimming cut 5 bases from V and 11 bases from J; bases unmatched to any gene: 8. The CDR3 spans 14 residues. Germline CDR1 SEHNR, CDR2 FQNEAQ (reference sequence).

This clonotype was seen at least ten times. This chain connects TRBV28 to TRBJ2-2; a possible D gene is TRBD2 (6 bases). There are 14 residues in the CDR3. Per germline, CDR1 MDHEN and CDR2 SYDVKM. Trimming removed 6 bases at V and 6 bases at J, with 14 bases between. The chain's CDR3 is CASSQTSAAGELFF. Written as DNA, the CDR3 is TGTGCCAGCAGCCAGACTAGTGCCGCCGGGGAGCTGTTTTTT.

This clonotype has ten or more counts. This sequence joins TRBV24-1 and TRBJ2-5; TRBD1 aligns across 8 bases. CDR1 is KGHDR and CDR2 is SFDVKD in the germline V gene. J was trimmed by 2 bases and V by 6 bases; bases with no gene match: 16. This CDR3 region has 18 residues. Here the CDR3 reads CATSPGQGQNRDQETQYF. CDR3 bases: TGTGCCACCAGTCCCGGACAGGGACAGAACCGGGATCAAGAGACCCAGTACTTC.

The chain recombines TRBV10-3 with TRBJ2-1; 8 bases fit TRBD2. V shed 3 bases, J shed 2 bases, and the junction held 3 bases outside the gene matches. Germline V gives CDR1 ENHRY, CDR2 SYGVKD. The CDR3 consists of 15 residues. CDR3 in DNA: TGTGCCATCAGTGACAGCGGGAGAACCTACAATGAGCAGTTCTTC. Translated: CAISDSGRTYNEQFF.

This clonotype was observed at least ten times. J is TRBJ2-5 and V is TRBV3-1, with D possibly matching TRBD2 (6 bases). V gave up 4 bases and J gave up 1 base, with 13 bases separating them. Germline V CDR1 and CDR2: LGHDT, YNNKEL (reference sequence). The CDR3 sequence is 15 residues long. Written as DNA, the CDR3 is TGTGCCAGCAGCCCAGCTGGGAGGTCCCAAGAGACCCAGTACTTC. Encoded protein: CASSPAGRSQETQYF.

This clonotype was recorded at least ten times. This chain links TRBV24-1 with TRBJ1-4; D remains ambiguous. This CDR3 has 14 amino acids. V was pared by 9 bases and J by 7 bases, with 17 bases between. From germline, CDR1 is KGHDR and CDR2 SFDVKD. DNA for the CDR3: TGTGCCACCGTGTCCGCAGGCCCAGGTGAAAAACTGTTTTTT. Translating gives CATVSAGPGEKLFF.

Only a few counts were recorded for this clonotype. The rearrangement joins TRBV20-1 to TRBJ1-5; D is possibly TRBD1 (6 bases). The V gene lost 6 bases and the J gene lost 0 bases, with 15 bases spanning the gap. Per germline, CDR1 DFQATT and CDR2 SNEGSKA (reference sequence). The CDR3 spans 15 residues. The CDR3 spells CSATRGLDSNQPQHF. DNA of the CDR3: TGCAGTGCAACCAGGGGCCTGGATAGCAATCAGCCCCAGCATTTT.

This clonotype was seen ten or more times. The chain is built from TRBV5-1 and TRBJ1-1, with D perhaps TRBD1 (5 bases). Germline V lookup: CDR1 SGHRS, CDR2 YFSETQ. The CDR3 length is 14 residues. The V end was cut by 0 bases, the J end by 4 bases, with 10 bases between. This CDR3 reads CASSLGGARTEAFF. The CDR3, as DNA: TGCGCCAGCAGCTTGGGTGGGGCGCGCACTGAAGCTTTCTTT.

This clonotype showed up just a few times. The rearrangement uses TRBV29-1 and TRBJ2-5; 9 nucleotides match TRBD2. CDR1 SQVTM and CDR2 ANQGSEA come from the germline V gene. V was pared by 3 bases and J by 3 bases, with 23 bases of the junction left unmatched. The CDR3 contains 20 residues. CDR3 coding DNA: TGCAGCGTTGACGTGGCGCTAGCGGGATATTTTACAGGGCCGAAAGAGACCCAGTACTTC. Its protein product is CSVDVALAGYFTGPKETQYF.